This T cell receptor beta chain was observed in a study of blood T cell repertoires in COVID-19. Study overall: T cells, B-cell-depleted T cells, or PBMCs supplied cDNA or gDNA.

The germline V gene has CDR1 SGHNT and CDR2 YYREEE (reference sequence). V trimming: 1 base; J trimming: 8 bases; junction bases outside the gene matches: 12. The CDR3 is 16 residues long. Libraries were prepared by immunoSEQ multiplex PCR; TCRdb keeps only in-frame clonotypes and omits some of them. Of over 150,000 clones listed, 84% are singletons. The sequence came from a human donor in a cohort sampled during active COVID-19. The sequenced material came from peripheral blood. The chain combines TRBV5-4 with TRBJ2-3, with TRBD1 identical over 8 bases. The CDR3 reads CASSLSAGGSGGTQYF. The CDR3 nucleotides are TGTGCCAGCAGCTTGTCGGCAGGGGGCTCGGGTGGTACGCAGTATTTT. The variable domain in full, completed from reference TRBV5-4 and TRBJ2-3, reads ETGVTQSPTHLIKTRGQQVTLRCSSQSGHNTVSWYQQALGQGPQFIFQYYREEENGRGNFPPRFSGLQFPNYSSELNVNALELDDSALYLCASSLSAGGSGGTQYFGPGTRLTVL.